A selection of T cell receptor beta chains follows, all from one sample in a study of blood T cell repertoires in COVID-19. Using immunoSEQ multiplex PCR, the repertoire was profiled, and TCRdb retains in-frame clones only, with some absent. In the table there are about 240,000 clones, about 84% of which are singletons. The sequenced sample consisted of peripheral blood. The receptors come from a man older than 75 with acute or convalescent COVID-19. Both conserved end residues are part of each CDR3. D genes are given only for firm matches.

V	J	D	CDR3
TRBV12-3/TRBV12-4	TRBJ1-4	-	CASSLLGSGKLFF
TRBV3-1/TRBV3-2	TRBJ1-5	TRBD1	CASSQESRTGSNQPQHF
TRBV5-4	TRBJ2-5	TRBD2	CASSLVGGAGETQYF
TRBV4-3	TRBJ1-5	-	CASSQDPVWGAWSNQPQHF
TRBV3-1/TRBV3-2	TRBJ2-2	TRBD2	CASSRLAGTGELFF
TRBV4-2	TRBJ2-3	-	CASSQDRTGTQYF
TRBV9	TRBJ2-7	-	CASSVRGNGEQYF
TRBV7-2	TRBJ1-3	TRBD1	CASSSQGAVNTIYF
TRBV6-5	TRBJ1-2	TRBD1	CASSHDRDSNYGYTF
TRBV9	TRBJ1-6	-	CASSVATEVGSPLHF
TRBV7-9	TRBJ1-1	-	CASSRGFAEAFF
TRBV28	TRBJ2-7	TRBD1	CASRLTGGSYEQYF
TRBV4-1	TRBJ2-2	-	CASSQARGLGTGELFF
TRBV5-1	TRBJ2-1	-	CASGPGAGYNEQFF
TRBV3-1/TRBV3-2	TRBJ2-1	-	CASSQPLEGRNEQFF
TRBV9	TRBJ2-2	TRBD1	CASSTRQGTGGELFF
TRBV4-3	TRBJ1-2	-	CASSQEGRQSGYTF
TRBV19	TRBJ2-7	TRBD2	CASSSQRGGREQYF